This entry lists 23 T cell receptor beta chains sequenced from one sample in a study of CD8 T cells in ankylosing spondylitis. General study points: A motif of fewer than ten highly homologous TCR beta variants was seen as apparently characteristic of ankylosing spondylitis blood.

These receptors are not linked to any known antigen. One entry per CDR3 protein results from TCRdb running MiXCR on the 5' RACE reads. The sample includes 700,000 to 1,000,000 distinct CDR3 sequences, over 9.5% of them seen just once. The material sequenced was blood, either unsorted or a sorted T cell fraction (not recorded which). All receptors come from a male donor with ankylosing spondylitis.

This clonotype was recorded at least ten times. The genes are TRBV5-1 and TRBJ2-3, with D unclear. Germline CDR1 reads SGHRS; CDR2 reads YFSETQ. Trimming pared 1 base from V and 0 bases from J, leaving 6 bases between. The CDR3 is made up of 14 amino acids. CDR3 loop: CASSLLLSTDTQYF. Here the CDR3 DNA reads TGCGCCAGCAGCTTGCTTCTTAGCACAGATACGCAGTATTTT.

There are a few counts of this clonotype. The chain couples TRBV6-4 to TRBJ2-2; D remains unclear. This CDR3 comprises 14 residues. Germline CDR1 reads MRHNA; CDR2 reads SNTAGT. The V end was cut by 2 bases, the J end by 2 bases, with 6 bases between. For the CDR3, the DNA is TGTGCCAGCAGTGACATGGGTAACACCGGGGAGCTGTTTTTT. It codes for CASSDMGNTGELFF.

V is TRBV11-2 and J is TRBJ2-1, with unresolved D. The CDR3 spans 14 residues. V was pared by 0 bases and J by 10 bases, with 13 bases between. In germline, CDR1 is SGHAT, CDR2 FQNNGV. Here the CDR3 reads CASSLDRTRREQFF. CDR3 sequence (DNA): TGTGCCAGCAGCTTAGACAGGACCAGGCGCGAGCAGTTCTTC.

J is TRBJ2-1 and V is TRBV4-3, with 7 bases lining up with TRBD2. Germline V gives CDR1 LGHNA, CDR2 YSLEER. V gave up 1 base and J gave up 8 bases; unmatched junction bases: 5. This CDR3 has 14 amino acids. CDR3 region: CASSQVSGVDEQFF. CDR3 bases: TGCGCCAGCAGCCAAGTCAGCGGGGTGGATGAGCAGTTCTTC.

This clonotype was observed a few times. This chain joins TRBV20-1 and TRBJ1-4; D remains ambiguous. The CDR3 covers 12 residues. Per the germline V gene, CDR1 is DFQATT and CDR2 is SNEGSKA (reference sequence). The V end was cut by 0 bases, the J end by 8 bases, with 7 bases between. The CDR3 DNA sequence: TGCAGTGCTAGAGATTTGGAGGAAAAACTGTTTTTT. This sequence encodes CSARDLEEKLFF.

The CDR3 nucleotides are TGCGCCAGCAGCTTCGGGTACCCATATTCACCCCTCCACTTT. Amino acids: CASSFGYPYSPLHF. J is TRBJ1-6 and V is TRBV5-1; D not certain. V was shortened by 2 bases and J by 8 bases, with 11 bases between the two germline ends. Germline V lookup: CDR1 SGHRS, CDR2 YFSETQ. The CDR3 sequence is 14 residues long.

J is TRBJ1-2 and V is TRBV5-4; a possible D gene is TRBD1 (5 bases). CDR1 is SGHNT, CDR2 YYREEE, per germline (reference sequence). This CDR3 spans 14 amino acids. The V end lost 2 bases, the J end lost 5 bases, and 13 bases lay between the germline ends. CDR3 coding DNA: TGTGCCAGCAGCTTTTCCGGGACGGAATATGGCTACACCTTC. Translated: CASSFSGTEYGYTF.

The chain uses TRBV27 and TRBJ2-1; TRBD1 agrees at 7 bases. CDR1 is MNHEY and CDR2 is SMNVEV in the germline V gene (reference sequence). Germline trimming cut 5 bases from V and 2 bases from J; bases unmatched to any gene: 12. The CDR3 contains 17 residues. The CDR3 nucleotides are TGTGCCAGCAGTCTATACTTAACAGGGGAAACCTACAATGAGCAGTTCTTC. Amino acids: CASSLYLTGETYNEQFF.

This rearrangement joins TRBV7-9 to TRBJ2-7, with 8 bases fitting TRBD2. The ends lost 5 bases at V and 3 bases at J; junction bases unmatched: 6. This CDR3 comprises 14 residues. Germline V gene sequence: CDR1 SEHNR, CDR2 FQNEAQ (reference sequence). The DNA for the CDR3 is TGTGCCAGCAGCCCTGTTCGGGGGGGCTACGAGCAGTACTTC. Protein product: CASSPVRGGYEQYF.

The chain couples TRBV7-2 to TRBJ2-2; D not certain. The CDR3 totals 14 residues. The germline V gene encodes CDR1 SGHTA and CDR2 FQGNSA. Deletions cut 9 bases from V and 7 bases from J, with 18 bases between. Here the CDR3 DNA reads TGTGCCAGTCAATATACGCGCCTCGTCGGGGAGCTGTTTTTT. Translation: CASQYTRLVGELFF.

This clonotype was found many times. The CDR3 region is CAISRGQGKETQYF. The DNA of the CDR3 is TGTGCCATCAGTCGAGGACAGGGTAAAGAGACCCAGTACTTC. The rearrangement links TRBV10-3 to TRBJ2-5, with 8 bases matching TRBD1. The CDR3 runs 14 residues. Germline trimming cut 5 bases from V and 3 bases from J; bases unmatched to any gene: 5. Looked up from germline, CDR1 is ENHRY and CDR2 is SYGVKD.

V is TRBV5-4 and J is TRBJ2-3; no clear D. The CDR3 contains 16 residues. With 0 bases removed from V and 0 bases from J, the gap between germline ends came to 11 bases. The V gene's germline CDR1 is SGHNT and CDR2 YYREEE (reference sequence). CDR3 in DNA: TGTGCCAGCAGCTTGGTTAGTCTAACTAGCACAGATACGCAGTATTTT. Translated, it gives CASSLVSLTSTDTQYF.

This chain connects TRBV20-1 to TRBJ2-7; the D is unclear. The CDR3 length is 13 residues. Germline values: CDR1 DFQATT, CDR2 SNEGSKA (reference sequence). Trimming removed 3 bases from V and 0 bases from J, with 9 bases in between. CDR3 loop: CSARSWSSYEQYF. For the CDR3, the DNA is TGCAGTGCTAGGAGCTGGAGCTCCTACGAGCAGTACTTC.

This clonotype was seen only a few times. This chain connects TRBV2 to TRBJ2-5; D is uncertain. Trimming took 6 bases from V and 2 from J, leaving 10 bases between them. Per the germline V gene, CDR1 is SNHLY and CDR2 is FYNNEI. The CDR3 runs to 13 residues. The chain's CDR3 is CASSRDGQETQYF. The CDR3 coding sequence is TGTGCCAGCAGCCGCGACGGGCAAGAGACCCAGTACTTC.

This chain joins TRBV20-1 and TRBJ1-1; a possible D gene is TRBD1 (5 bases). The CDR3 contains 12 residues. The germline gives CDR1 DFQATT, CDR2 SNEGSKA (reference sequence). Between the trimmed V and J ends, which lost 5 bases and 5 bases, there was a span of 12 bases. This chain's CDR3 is CSAFQQGTEAFF. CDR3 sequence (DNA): TGCAGTGCTTTTCAGCAGGGTACTGAAGCTTTCTTT.

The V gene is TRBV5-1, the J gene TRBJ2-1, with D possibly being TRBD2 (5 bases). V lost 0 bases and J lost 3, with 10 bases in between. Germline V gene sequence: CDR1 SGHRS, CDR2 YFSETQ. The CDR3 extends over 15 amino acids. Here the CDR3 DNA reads TGCGCCAGCAGCTTGGGGGGAGTAGTCTACAATGAGCAGTTCTTC. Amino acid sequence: CASSLGGVVYNEQFF.

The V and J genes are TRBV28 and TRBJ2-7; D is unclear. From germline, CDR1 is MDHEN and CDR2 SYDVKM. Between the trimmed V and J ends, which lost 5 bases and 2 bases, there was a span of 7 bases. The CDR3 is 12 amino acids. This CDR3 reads CASSRAPYEQYF. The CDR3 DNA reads TGTGCCAGCAGTAGGGCCCCCTACGAGCAGTACTTC.

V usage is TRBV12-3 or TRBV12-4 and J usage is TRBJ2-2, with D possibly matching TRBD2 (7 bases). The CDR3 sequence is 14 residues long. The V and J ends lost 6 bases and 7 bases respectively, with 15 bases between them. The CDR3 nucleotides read TGTGCCAGCAGCTTCCCAGGGGAGGGCGGGGAGCTGTTTTTT. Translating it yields CASSFPGEGGELFF.

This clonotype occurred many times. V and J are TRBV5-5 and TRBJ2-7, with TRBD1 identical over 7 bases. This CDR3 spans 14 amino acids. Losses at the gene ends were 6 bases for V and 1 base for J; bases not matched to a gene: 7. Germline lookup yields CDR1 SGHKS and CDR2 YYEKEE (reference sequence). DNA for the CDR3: TGTGCCAGCACCCCGACAGGGCCGTCCTACGAGCAGTACTTC. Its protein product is CASTPTGPSYEQYF.

CDR3 protein: CASTSLLRQGNSPLHF. CDR3 in DNA: TGTGCCAGCACCTCCTTACTCCGACAGGGAAATTCACCCCTCCACTTT. The rearrangement joins TRBV27 to TRBJ1-6; 7 bases are shared with TRBD1. The CDR3 contains 16 residues. The V gene end was trimmed by 7 bases and the J gene end by 7 bases; junction bases not matched to a gene: 13. The germline V gene encodes CDR1 MNHEY and CDR2 SMNVEV (reference sequence).

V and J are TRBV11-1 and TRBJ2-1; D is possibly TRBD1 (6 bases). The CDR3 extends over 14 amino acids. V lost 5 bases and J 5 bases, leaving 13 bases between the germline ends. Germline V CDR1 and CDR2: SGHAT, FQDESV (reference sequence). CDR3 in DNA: TGTGCCAGCAGCCCCCAGGGGTGGGACAATGAGCAGTTCTTC. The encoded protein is CASSPQGWDNEQFF.

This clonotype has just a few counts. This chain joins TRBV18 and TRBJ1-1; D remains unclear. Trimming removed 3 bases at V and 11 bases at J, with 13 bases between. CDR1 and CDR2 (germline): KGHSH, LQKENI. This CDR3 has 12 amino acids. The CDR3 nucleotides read TGTGCCAGCTCACCGACTAGGGAAATGGCTTTCTTT. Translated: CASSPTREMAFF.

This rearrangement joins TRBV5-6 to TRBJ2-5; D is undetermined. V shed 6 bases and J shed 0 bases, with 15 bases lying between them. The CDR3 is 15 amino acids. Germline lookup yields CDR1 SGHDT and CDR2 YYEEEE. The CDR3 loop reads CASTPRGGYQETQYF. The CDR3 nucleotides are TGTGCCAGCACCCCCAGAGGCGGTTACCAAGAGACCCAGTACTTC.